The 28 T cell receptor beta chains below come from one sample, sequenced in a study of regulatory T cells in long-lasting Graves disease. Time point defined: newly diagnosed GD, antithyroid drugs for less than 3 months. Following extraction of RNA from PBMCs, that RNA was used to make the TCR library. Library construction for TCR beta used iRepertoire HTBI primers and Arm-PCR of CDR3 regions. MiXCR, run by TCRdb on the multiplex PCR reads, gives a single entry per CDR3 protein. The sample lists about 240,000 distinct CDR3 sequences, 20% to 25% seen once, with more than 11% in the top ten. Sequencing was performed on peripheral blood mononuclear cells (PBMCs), taken at new diagnosis, from a patient treated with antithyroid drugs. Receptor source: a female donor with Graves disease.

This clonotype was observed a few times. The V call is TRBV20-1, the J call TRBJ2-7; TRBD2 aligns across 10 bases. The CDR3 has 14 amino acids. Per the germline V gene, CDR1 is DFQATT and CDR2 is SNEGSKA (reference sequence). Germline trimming cut 6 bases from V and 1 base from J; bases unmatched to any gene: 6. CDR3 sequence reads: CSAQGTSVSYEQYF. CDR3 DNA sequence: TGCAGTGCCCAAGGGACTAGCGTTTCCTACGAGCAGTACTTC.

This clonotype was seen ten or more times. The chain recombines TRBV3-1 with TRBJ1-2; D may be TRBD1 (5 bases). Germline assignment: CDR1 LGHDT and CDR2 YNNKEL (reference sequence). CDR3 size: 13 residues. V was shortened by 3 bases and J by 7 bases, with 12 bases between the two germline ends. The CDR3 loop is CASSQGRVVGYTF. The CDR3, as DNA: TGTGCCAGCAGCCAGGGCAGGGTTGTTGGCTACACCTTC. Complete variable domain (other parts from reference TRBV3-1 and TRBJ1-2): DTAVSQTPKYLVTQMGNDKSIKCEQNLGHDTMYWYKQDSKKFLKIMFSYNNKELIINETVPNRFSPKSPDKAHLNLHINSLELGDSAVYFCASSQGRVVGYTFGSGTRLTVV.

With respect to this clonotype: The likely explanation is a read error, given a far larger clone one base away. The chain has TRBV7-2 and TRBJ2-1; 7 bases agree with TRBD2. Germline V gene sequence: CDR1 SGHTA, CDR2 FQGNSA. This CDR3 contains 17 residues. The CDR3 spells CASSSTRGSFSHNEQFF. DNA of the CDR3: TGTGCCAGCAGCTCCACACGCGGGAGCTTCTCCCACAATGAGCAGTTCTTC.

This clonotype was seen many times. The CDR3 protein is CASSLDRVDGYGYTF. The CDR3 region has the DNA TGTGCCAGCAGCTTGGACAGGGTAGACGGCTATGGCTACACCTTC. This chain connects TRBV5-8 to TRBJ1-2; D may be TRBD1 (6 bases). This CDR3 is 15 amino acids long. V lost 0 bases and J lost 4, with 13 bases in between. CDR1 is SGHTS and CDR2 is YDEGEE in the germline V gene.

This clonotype appeared a few times. The V call is TRBV4-3, the J call TRBJ1-6; 9 bases are shared with TRBD1. Looked up from germline, CDR1 is LGHNA and CDR2 is YSLEER. Trimming removed 4 bases from V and 10 bases from J; junction bases left unmatched: 5. The CDR3 extends over 14 amino acids. The CDR3 protein is CASSLDRGWSPLHF. The CDR3 DNA reads TGCGCCAGCAGCCTTGACAGGGGGTGGTCACCCCTCCACTTT.

The sample holds many counts of this clonotype. The chain carries TRBV5-1 and TRBJ2-1; D may be TRBD2 (5 bases). This CDR3 comprises 16 residues. Germline CDR1 SGHRS, CDR2 YFSETQ. Trimming pared 6 bases from V and 0 bases from J, leaving 16 bases between. CDR3 sequence: CASNERGRSSYNEQFF. Written as DNA, the CDR3 is TGCGCCAGCAACGAACGAGGGCGAAGCTCCTACAATGAGCAGTTCTTC.

This clonotype showed up many times. The chain carries TRBV14 and TRBJ2-2; no reliable D call. Germline CDR1 is SGHDN and CDR2 is FVKESK. The V and J ends lost 4 bases and 3 bases respectively, with 15 bases between them. The CDR3 is 16 amino acids. The CDR3 region is CASSPTSGVDTGELFF. Here the CDR3 DNA reads TGTGCCAGCAGCCCGACTTCAGGAGTGGACACCGGGGAGCTGTTTTTT.

The chain combines TRBV24-1 with TRBJ2-5; D remains unclear. Germline assignment: CDR1 KGHDR and CDR2 SFDVKD. This CDR3 is 13 amino acids long. With 4 bases removed from V and 4 bases from J, the gap between germline ends came to 9 bases. Written as DNA, the CDR3 is TGTGCCACCAGTGACAATTATGGAGAGACCCAGTACTTC. Protein product: CATSDNYGETQYF.

Ten or more counts support this clonotype. Lacking the conserved final phenylalanine or tryptophan, this CDR3 likely reflects a read error. The chain joins TRBV11-3 to TRBJ1-1; maybe TRBD1 (5 bases). Trimming took 1 base from V and 1 from J, leaving 13 bases between them. The CDR3 has 16 amino acids. The germline gives CDR1 SGHNT, CDR2 YENEEA. The chain's CDR3 is CASSLGQGGANTEAFS. CDR3 sequence (DNA): TGTGCCAGCAGCTTAGGGCAGGGCGGTGCGAACACTGAAGCTTTCTCT.

This clonotype was recorded at least ten times. CDR3 sequence (DNA): TGTGCCAGCAAGGTAGTGGGGAATCTACACACTGAAGCTTTCTTT. Translation gives CASKVVGNLHTEAFF. This chain uses TRBV6-1 with TRBJ1-1; unclear D gene. Germline V gives CDR1 MNHNS, CDR2 SASEGT. CDR3 size: 15 residues. The V end was cut by 7 bases, the J end by 3 bases, with 18 bases between.

This clonotype was recorded at least ten times. V usage is TRBV5-1 and J usage is TRBJ2-2; the D is unclear. This CDR3 comprises 16 residues. The V gene lost 0 bases and the J gene lost 1 base, with 10 bases spanning the gap. Germline V gene lookup returns CDR1 SGHRS and CDR2 YFSETQ. CDR3 DNA: TGCGCCAGCAGCTTGGGGCGCGCAGTGAACACCGGGGAGCTGTTTTTT. As protein: CASSLGRAVNTGELFF.

At least ten counts were recorded for this clonotype. This chain joins TRBV16 and TRBJ2-7; the match to TRBD2 covers 10 bases. The CDR3 spans 15 residues. Germline CDR1 reads KGHSY; CDR2 reads FQNENV. With 3 bases clipped from V and 6 bases from J, the junction kept 8 bases outside the gene matches. CDR3 sequence: CASSHSGTSAAEQYF. The DNA for the CDR3 is TGTGCCAGCAGCCACTCCGGGACTAGCGCGGCCGAGCAGTACTTC.

This clonotype was picked up many times. V usage is TRBV27 and J usage is TRBJ1-2; TRBD1 aligns across 7 bases. The CDR3 is made up of 14 amino acids. V shed 5 bases and J 6 bases; nucleotides not matched to a gene: 9. In germline, CDR1 is MNHEY, CDR2 SMNVEV (reference sequence). CDR3 sequence (DNA): TGTGCCAGCAGTCCCAACAGGGGAGGCCATGGCTACACCTTC. This encodes CASSPNRGGHGYTF.

This clonotype was detected ten times or more. The rearrangement links TRBV7-2 to TRBJ2-7; D uncertain. The V end lost 3 bases, the J end lost 1 base, and 7 bases lay between the germline ends. CDR3 length: 13 amino acids. Germline V lookup: CDR1 SGHTA, CDR2 FQGNSA. CDR3 bases: TGTGCCAGCAGCTTTGTAAATTCCTACGAGCAGTACTTC. Encoded protein: CASSFVNSYEQYF.

The chain is built from TRBV20-1 and TRBJ2-3, with 12 bases lining up with TRBD2. The CDR3 length is 15 residues. Germline lookup yields CDR1 DFQATT and CDR2 SNEGSKA (reference sequence). The V gene end was trimmed by 5 bases and the J gene end by 1 base; junction bases not matched to a gene: 4. DNA of the CDR3: TGCAGTGCTCAACTAGCGGGGGGTGGCACAGATACGCAGTATTTT. Amino acid sequence: CSAQLAGGGTDTQYF.

Details on this clonotype: With a much larger clone just one base away, this may be a read error. A read error is likely, as this CDR3 ends without the conserved phenylalanine or tryptophan. This chain connects TRBV6-1 to TRBJ1-1; tentatively, D is TRBD1 (5 bases). The CDR3 loop spans 13 amino acids. V was clipped by 5 bases and J by 2 bases, with 9 bases between them. Germline CDR1 and CDR2: MNHNS and SASEGT. The CDR3 bases are TGTGCCAGCAGTCGACAGATTAACACTGAAGCTTTCCTT. It encodes CASSRQINTEAFL.

This clonotype was detected a few times. Since a far larger clone is one base different, this is likely a read error. The chain has TRBV7-3 and TRBJ2-5, with 9 bases that match TRBD1. This CDR3 contains 14 residues. Germline loops: CDR1 SGHTA, CDR2 FQGTGA. CDR3 region: CASSLGQGTETQCF. DNA of the CDR3: TGTGCCAGCAGCTTGGGACAGGGCACGGAGACCCAGTGCTTC.

This clonotype was seen repeatedly, ten times or more. This rearrangement joins TRBV24-1 to TRBJ2-5; D is perhaps TRBD1 (6 bases). Germline loops: CDR1 KGHDR, CDR2 SFDVKD. V was clipped by 4 bases and J by 5 bases, with 19 bases between them. The CDR3 covers 16 residues. The CDR3 protein is CATSDRGTGSYETQYF. CDR3 nucleotides: TGTGCCACCAGTGACCGAGGAACAGGGAGCTACGAGACCCAGTACTTC.

On this clonotype: The junction does not match germline at one end; this may be a read error. V gene TRBV20-1 combines with J gene TRBJ1-4; a possible D gene is TRBD1 (6 bases). The germline gives CDR1 DFQATT, CDR2 SNEGSKA (reference sequence). There are 13 residues in the CDR3. DNA of the CDR3: TGCAGTGCTAGAAGTGGCCTCGGGAGACAGGAGGTTTTT. Amino acids: CSARSGLGRQEVF.

With regard to this clonotype: At one boundary the junction diverges from the germline segment, which might be a read error. The chain combines TRBV4-3 with TRBJ1-2; D is unresolved. Germline CDR1 is LGHNA and CDR2 is YSLEER. The CDR3 loop spans 14 amino acids. The CDR3 coding sequence is TGTGCCAGCAGCCAAGTCGGGGTTGGCTATGGCTACACCTTC. As protein: CASSQVGVGYGYTF.

At least ten counts were recorded for this clonotype. The V call is TRBV3-1, the J call TRBJ1-3; a weak D match, TRBD1 (5 bases). V dropped 2 bases and J dropped 3 bases, with 8 bases sitting between them. The CDR3 totals 14 residues. Per the germline V gene, CDR1 is LGHDT and CDR2 is YNNKEL (reference sequence). The CDR3 DNA follows: TGTGCCAGCAGCCAACCAGGGTTTGGAAACACCATATATTTT. This encodes CASSQPGFGNTIYF.

In its sample, this clonotype was seen many times. The rearrangement links TRBV29-1 to TRBJ2-1, with TRBD2 matching 13 bases. Trimming cost V 6 bases and J 5 bases; bases outside gene matches: 7. CDR1 is SQVTM and CDR2 is ANQGSEA in the germline V gene. The CDR3 spans 15 residues. CDR3 in amino acids: CSVATGTSGNNEQFF. The CDR3, as DNA: TGCAGCGTAGCAACCGGGACTAGCGGGAACAATGAGCAGTTCTTC.

There are many counts of this clonotype. The V call is TRBV9, the J call TRBJ2-7; no clear D. The germline V and J ends were trimmed by 0 bases and 5 bases, with 12 bases remaining between them. This CDR3 has 14 residues. CDR1 is SGDLS and CDR2 is YYNGEE in the germline V gene. Here the CDR3 DNA reads TGTGCCAGCAGCGTAGGACCAGGACCCCACGAGCAGTACTTC. It codes for CASSVGPGPHEQYF.

V is TRBV19 and J is TRBJ2-7; no clear D. The CDR3 extends over 15 amino acids. Trimming removed 3 bases at V and 3 bases at J, with 15 bases between. Germline CDR1 LNHDA, CDR2 SQIVND (reference sequence). This CDR3 reads CASSIAGKPVYEQYF. As DNA, the CDR3 is TGTGCCAGTAGTATTGCAGGCAAACCCGTCTACGAGCAGTACTTC.

The table lists this clonotype with many counts. CDR3 bases: TGCAGTGCTAGAGAAGACCCGGGACAGGGGAATTGGGAGACCCAGTACTTC. Amino acid sequence: CSAREDPGQGNWETQYF. The chain recombines TRBV20-1 with TRBJ2-5; 10 bases are shared with TRBD1. Germline V CDR1 and CDR2: DFQATT, SNEGSKA (reference sequence). There are 17 residues in the CDR3. Trimming took 0 bases from V and 5 from J; bases not matched to a gene: 12.

A word on this clonotype: A far bigger clonotype differs at one base, so this is likely a read error. V and J are TRBV7-9 and TRBJ1-2, with D perhaps TRBD1 (6 bases). This CDR3 comprises 14 residues. CDR1 SEHNR and CDR2 FQNEAQ come from the germline V gene (reference sequence). V was shortened by 8 bases and J by 2 bases, with 15 bases between the two germline ends. The CDR3 DNA follows: TGTGCCAGCGGCTACCTGGGGGCGAACTATGGCTACACCTTC. This codes for CASGYLGANYGYTF.

This clonotype was seen just once. Given a far larger clone just one base away, this is likely a sequencing read error. The V gene is TRBV6-1, the J gene TRBJ1-2; tentative D call: TRBD1 (6 bases). CDR1 MNHNS and CDR2 SASEGT come from the germline V gene. The CDR3 is 14 amino acids. In DNA, the CDR3 is TGTGCCAACAGTGATCCCGGGACAATGAATGGCTACACCTTC. Translation gives CANSDPGTMNGYTF.

To note about this clonotype: Since a much larger clone is just one base distant, this may be a read error. V gene TRBV20-1 combines with J gene TRBJ1-2; weak D call: TRBD1 (6 bases). Germline CDR1 reads DFQATT; CDR2 reads SNEGSKA (reference sequence). Trimming left V 0 bases short and J 2 bases short, with 13 bases between. This CDR3 comprises 15 residues. The CDR3 nucleotides read TGCAGTGCTAGAGAACGGACAGAGGGCAACTATGGCTACACCTTC. As protein: CSARERTEGNYGYTF.